The rows below give T cell receptor beta chains drawn from one sample of a study of cytomegalovirus exposure and HLA in healthy donors. The repertoire was sequenced with immunoSEQ multiplex PCR; TCRdb's copy has only in-frame clones and lacks some. The table lists roughly 200,000 clones, 79% of them singletons. Sequenced sample: PBMCs. The receptors originated from a woman in her thirties in good health and CMV-seropositive. CDR3s include the opening cysteine and the closing phenylalanine or tryptophan. A D gene is named only where the DNA matches it firmly. Clone size is given for some rows only: seen once, a few or many times, or a class if the clone is expanded.

clone_size	d_call	v_call	j_call	cdr3_aa	cdr3_nt
-	-	TRBV9	TRBJ2-1	CASSGGLSYNEQFF	TGTGCCAGCAGCGGGGGGCTCTCCTACAATGAGCAGTTCTTC
-	TRBD2	TRBV6-5	TRBJ2-7	CANGSKAGGQDEQYF	TGTGCCAACGGTTCGAAGGCGGGAGGTCAGGACGAGCAGTACTTC
-	TRBD1	TRBV4-3	TRBJ2-5	CASSQGQSQTQYF	TGCGCCAGCAGCCAGGGACAGTCACAGACCCAGTACTTC
-	-	TRBV11-2	TRBJ1-2	CASSLNRVNYGYTF	TGTGCCAGCAGCTTAAACAGAGTTAACTATGGCTACACCTTC
-	TRBD2	TRBV19	TRBJ2-7	CASRRKGLASYEQYF	TGTGCCAGTAGGCGCAAGGGACTAGCAAGCTACGAGCAGTACTTC
-	TRBD2	TRBV4-2	TRBJ2-7	CASSQTSRWAYEQYF	TGTGCCAGCAGCCAGACTAGCCGGTGGGCCTACGAGCAGTACTTC
-	-	TRBV9	TRBJ2-4	CASSVLYGEPGDIQYF	TGTGCCAGCAGCGTTTTATATGGGGAGCCGGGGGACATTCAGTACTTC
once	TRBD2	TRBV7-9	TRBJ2-7	CASSLLRGGGFHEQYF	TGTGCCAGCAGCTTACTACGGGGGGGCGGATTCCACGAGCAGTACTTC
few	-	TRBV19	TRBJ1-1	CASLPGFNADTEAFF	TGTGCCAGCCTACCGGGGTTCAACGCCGACACTGAAGCTTTCTTT
-	TRBD2	TRBV9	TRBJ2-1	CASSAGLRGVGEQFF	TGTGCCAGCAGCGCCGGCCTACGGGGGGTCGGTGAGCAGTTCTTC
-	-	TRBV6-1	TRBJ1-3	CASSQGFGNTIYF	TGTGCCAGCAGTCAGGGCTTCGGAAACACCATATATTTT
few	-	TRBV7-2	TRBJ2-7	CASSFGGGSLYEQYF	TGTGCCAGCAGTTTCGGGGGAGGTTCCTTATACGAGCAGTACTTC
-	TRBD1	TRBV29-1	TRBJ1-1	CSVRTGTVEAFF	TGCAGCGTTCGGACCGGGACAGTAGAAGCTTTCTTT
-	TRBD1	TRBV27	TRBJ2-7	CASSLSGTGGYEQYF	TGTGCCAGCAGTTTATCCGGGACAGGCGGATACGAGCAGTACTTC
once	-	TRBV9	TRBJ2-3	CASSVDEGGRDTQYF	TGTGCCAGCAGCGTAGATGAGGGGGGGAGGGATACGCAGTATTTT
-	TRBD2	TRBV27	TRBJ2-2	CASSPPPYAGETGELFF	TGTGCCAGCAGTCCCCCTCCTTATGCGGGAGAAACCGGGGAGCTGTTTTTT
-	-	TRBV29-1	TRBJ2-1	CSVDLARLLNEQFF	TGCAGCGTTGATCTGGCTAGACTCCTCAATGAGCAGTTCTTC
-	-	TRBV30	TRBJ2-1	CAWSTDPYNEQFF	TGTGCCTGGAGTACAGACCCCTACAATGAGCAGTTCTTC
few	TRBD1	TRBV29-1	TRBJ1-2	CSVLVGQGLGGYTF	TGCAGCGTGTTGGTCGGACAGGGTTTGGGAGGCTACACCTTC
-	TRBD2	TRBV7-9	TRBJ2-5	CASSQRSAGVVETQYF	TGTGCCAGCAGCCAAAGGTCGGCGGGAGTAGTAGAGACCCAGTACTTC
-	-	TRBV6-5	TRBJ1-4	CASSPLGAGEKLFF	TGTGCCAGCAGTCCGTTGGGGGCAGGTGAAAAACTGTTTTTT
-	TRBD2	TRBV5-4	TRBJ2-1	CAARWREAFWNEQFF	TGTGCCGCGAGGTGGCGGGAGGCGTTTTGGAATGAGCAGTTCTTC
-	TRBD1	TRBV5-3	TRBJ2-1	CARSYRGQGNNEQFF	TGTGCCAGAAGTTATAGAGGACAGGGAAACAATGAGCAGTTCTTC
-	-	TRBV5-1	TRBJ1-2	CASSLDNNYGYTF	TGCGCCAGCAGCTTAGACAATAACTATGGCTACACCTTC
-	-	TRBV6-4	TRBJ2-3	CASSDSVETSTDTQYF	TGTGCCAGCAGTGACTCAGTCGAAACTAGCACAGATACGCAGTATTTT
-	-	TRBV7-6	TRBJ1-6	CASSLAYSTENSPLHF	TGTGCCAGCAGCTTAGCCTACTCCACCGAGAATTCACCCCTCCACTTT
-	TRBD2	TRBV5-4	TRBJ2-1	CASSVVPAGGREQFF	TGTGCCAGCAGCGTCGTTCCAGCGGGAGGGAGGGAGCAGTTCTTC
once	TRBD1	TRBV19	TRBJ1-5	CASSTKTGFSNQPQHF	TGTGCCAGTAGTACTAAGACAGGGTTTAGCAATCAGCCCCAGCATTTT
few	TRBD1	TRBV7-8	TRBJ2-7	CASSWPGQGVDEQYF	TGTGCCAGCAGCTGGCCGGGACAGGGGGTCGACGAGCAGTACTTC
-	TRBD2	TRBV9	TRBJ2-3	CASSVGGLALDTQYF	TGTGCCAGCAGCGTAGGGGGACTAGCATTAGATACGCAGTATTTT
few	TRBD2	TRBV6-1	TRBJ2-1	CASSELPSGPYNEQFF	TGTGCCAGCAGTGAACTCCCTAGCGGTCCCTACAATGAGCAGTTCTTC
-	-	TRBV7-8	TRBJ1-2	CASSPSRHGIQGGYTF	TGTGCCAGCAGCCCCAGTCGTCACGGCATTCAGGGTGGCTACACCTTC
-	TRBD1	TRBV19	TRBJ2-7	CASSIGRTGGYEQYF	TGTGCCAGTAGTATAGGAAGGACAGGGGGCTACGAGCAGTACTTC
-	TRBD1	TRBV7-9	TRBJ1-4	CASSPGQELVSEKLFF	TGTGCCAGCAGTCCGGGACAGGAATTAGTCAGTGAGAAACTGTTTTTT
-	-	TRBV9	TRBJ2-7	CASSVGGLFGDEQYF	TGTGCCAGCAGCGTAGGAGGACTCTTCGGGGACGAGCAGTACTTC
-	TRBD1	TRBV6-5	TRBJ2-7	CASSFSGGITYEQYF	TGTGCCAGCAGCTTTTCAGGGGGTATAACCTACGAGCAGTACTTC
-	-	TRBV4-2	TRBJ2-2	CASSQEKALTGELFF	TGTGCCAGCAGCCAAGAGAAAGCTCTCACCGGGGAGCTGTTTTTT
-	-	TRBV11-2	TRBJ2-7	CASSLDAGQHQEQYF	TGTGCCAGCAGCTTAGATGCGGGACAGCATCAAGAGCAGTACTTC
-	-	TRBV27	TRBJ2-7	CASSFGRQYEQYF	TGTGCCAGCAGTTTCGGGCGACAGTACGAGCAGTACTTC
-	TRBD1	TRBV4-2	TRBJ1-1	CASSHSNSRQGSLRF	TGTGCCAGCAGCCACTCAAATAGCCGACAGGGGTCCCTCCGATTT
few	TRBD1	TRBV6-6	TRBJ1-5	CASKGQGVDQPQHF	TGTGCCAGCAAAGGACAGGGGGTGGATCAGCCCCAGCATTTT
-	-	TRBV9	TRBJ1-3	CASSPWGGNTIYF	TGTGCCAGCAGCCCTTGGGGCGGAAACACCATATATTTT
-	TRBD2	TRBV19	TRBJ2-7	CASSATSGGIYEQYF	TGTGCCAGTAGTGCGACTAGCGGGGGGATTTACGAGCAGTACTTC